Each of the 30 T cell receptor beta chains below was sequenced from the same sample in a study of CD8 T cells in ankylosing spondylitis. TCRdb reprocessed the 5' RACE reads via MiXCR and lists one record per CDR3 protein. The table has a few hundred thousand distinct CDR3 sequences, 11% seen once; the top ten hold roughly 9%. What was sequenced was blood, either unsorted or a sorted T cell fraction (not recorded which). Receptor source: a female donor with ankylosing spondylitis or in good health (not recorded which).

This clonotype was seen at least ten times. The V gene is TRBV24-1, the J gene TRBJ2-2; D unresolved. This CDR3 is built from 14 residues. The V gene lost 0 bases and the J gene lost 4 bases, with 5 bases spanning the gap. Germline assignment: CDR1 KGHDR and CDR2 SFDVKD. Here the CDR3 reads CATSDLKGTGELFF. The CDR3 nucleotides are TGTGCCACCAGTGATTTGAAGGGCACCGGGGAGCTGTTTTTT.

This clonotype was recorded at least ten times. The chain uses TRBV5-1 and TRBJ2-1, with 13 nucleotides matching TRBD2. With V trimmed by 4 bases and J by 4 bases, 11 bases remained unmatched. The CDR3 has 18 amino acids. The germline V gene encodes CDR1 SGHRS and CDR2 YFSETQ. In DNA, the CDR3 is TGCGCCAGCAGCCGAGACGGGACTAGCGGGGCAACATACAATGAGCAGTTCTTC. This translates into CASSRDGTSGATYNEQFF.

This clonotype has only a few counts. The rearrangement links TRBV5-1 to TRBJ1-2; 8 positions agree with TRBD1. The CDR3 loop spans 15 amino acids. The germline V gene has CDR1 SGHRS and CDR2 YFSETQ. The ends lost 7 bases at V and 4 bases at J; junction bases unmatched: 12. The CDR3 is CASGQGDTYGYGYTF. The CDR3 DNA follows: TGCGCCAGCGGACAGGGAGATACTTATGGCTATGGCTACACCTTC.

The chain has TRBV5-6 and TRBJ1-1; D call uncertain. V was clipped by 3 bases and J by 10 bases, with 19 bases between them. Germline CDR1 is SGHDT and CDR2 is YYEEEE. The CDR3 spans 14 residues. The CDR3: CASSSRRLRSRAFF. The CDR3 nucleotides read TGTGCCAGCAGCTCCCGGCGGTTGAGAAGCCGAGCTTTCTTT.

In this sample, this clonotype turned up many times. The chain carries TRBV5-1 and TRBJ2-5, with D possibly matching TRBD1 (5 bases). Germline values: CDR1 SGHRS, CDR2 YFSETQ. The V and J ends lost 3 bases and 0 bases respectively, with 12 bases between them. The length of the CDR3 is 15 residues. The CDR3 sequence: CASSSIDRHQETQYF. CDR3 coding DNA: TGCGCCAGCAGCTCTATTGACAGACACCAAGAGACCCAGTACTTC.

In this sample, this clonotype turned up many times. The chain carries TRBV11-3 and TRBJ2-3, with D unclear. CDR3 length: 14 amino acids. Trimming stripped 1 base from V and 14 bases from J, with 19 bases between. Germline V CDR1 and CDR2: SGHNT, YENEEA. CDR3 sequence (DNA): TGTGCCAGCAGCTTAGGCCCTGCCGACCATCAGGCGTATTTT. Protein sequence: CASSLGPADHQAYF.

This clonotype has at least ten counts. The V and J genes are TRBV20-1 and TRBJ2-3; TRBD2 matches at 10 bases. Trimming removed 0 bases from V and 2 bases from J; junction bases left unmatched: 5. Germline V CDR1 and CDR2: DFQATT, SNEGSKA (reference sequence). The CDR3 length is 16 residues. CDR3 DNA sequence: TGCAGTGCTAGAGATGTAGCGGGAGGATTCACAGATACGCAGTATTTT. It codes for CSARDVAGGFTDTQYF.

CDR3 residues: CASSPGHNSPLHF. The CDR3 nucleotides are TGTGCCAGCAGCCCAGGACACAATTCACCCCTCCACTTT. The chain has TRBV7-3 and TRBJ1-6; tentatively, D is TRBD1 (5 bases). CDR1 and CDR2 from the germline V gene are SGHTA and FQGTGA. The CDR3 is 13 amino acids. V lost 5 bases and J 7 bases, leaving 9 bases between the germline ends.

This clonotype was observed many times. The CDR3 DNA follows: TGTGCCAGCAGCTTAGGGTGGACAGGGGGCACCTACAATGAGCAGTTCTTC. Residues: CASSLGWTGGTYNEQFF. This chain uses TRBV11-2 with TRBJ2-1, with 11 bases that match TRBD1. This CDR3 is 17 amino acids long. Losses at the gene ends were 1 base for V and 2 bases for J; bases not matched to a gene: 4. The V gene's germline CDR1 is SGHAT and CDR2 FQNNGV.

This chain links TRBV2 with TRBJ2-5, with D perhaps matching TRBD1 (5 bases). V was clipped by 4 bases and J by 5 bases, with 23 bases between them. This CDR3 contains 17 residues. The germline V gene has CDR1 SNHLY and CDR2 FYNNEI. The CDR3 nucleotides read TGTGCCAGCAGTGGAGAGGACACCGGACCAATATTGGAGACCCAGTACTTC. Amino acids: CASSGEDTGPILETQYF.

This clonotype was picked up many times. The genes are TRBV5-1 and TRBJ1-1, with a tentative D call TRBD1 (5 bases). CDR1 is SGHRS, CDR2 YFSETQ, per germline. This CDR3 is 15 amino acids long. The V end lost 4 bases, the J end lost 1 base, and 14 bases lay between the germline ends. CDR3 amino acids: CASSLRVGTNTEAFF. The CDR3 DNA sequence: TGCGCCAGCAGCCTCCGTGTGGGGACGAACACTGAAGCTTTCTTT.

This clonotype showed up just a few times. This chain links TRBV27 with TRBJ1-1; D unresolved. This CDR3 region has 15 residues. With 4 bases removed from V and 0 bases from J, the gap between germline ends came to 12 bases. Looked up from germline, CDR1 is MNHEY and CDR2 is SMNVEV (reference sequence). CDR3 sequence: CASSYNGLMNTEAFF. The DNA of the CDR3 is TGTGCCAGCAGTTATAACGGGTTAATGAACACTGAAGCTTTCTTT.

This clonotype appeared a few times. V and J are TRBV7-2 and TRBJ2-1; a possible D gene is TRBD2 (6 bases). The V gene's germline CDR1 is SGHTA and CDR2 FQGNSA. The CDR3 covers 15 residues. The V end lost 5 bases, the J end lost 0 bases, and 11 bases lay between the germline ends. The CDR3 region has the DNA TGTGCCAGCAGCCCCGGACTATACTCCTACAATGAGCAGTTCTTC. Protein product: CASSPGLYSYNEQFF.

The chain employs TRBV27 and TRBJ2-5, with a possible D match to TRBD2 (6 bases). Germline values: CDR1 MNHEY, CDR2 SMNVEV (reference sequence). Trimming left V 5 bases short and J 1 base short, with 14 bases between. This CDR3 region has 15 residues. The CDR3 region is CASSTGLRGQETQYF. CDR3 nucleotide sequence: TGTGCCAGCAGTACGGGGCTGCGGGGCCAAGAGACCCAGTACTTC.

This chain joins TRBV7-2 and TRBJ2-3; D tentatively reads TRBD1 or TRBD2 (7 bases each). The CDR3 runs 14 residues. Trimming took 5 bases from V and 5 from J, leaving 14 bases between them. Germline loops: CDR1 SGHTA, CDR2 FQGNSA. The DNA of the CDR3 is TGTGCCAGCAGCCTACCCAGGGGGGGAGATACGCAGTATTTT. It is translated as CASSLPRGGDTQYF.

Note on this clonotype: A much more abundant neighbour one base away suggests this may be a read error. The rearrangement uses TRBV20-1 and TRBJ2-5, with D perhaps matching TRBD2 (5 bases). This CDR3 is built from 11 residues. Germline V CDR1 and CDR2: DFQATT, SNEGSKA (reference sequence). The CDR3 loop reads CSAEAWETLYF. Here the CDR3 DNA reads TGCAGTGCTGAGGCGTGGGAGACCCTGTACTTC.

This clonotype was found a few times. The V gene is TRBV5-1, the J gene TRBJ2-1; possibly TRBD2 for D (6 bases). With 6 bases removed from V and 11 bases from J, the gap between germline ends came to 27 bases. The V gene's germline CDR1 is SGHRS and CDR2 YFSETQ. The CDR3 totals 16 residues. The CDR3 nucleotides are TGCGCCAGCATCGGGGTCAGTAGGGCTAGCGTCTCGCAGCAGTTCTTC. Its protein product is CASIGVSRASVSQQFF. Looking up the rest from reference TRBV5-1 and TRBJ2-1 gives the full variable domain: KAGVTQTPRYLIKTRGQQVTLSCSPISGHRSVSWYQQTPGQGLQFLFEYFSETQRNKGNFPGRFSGRQFSNSRSEMNVSTLELGDSALYLCASIGVSRASVSQQFFGPGTRLTVL.

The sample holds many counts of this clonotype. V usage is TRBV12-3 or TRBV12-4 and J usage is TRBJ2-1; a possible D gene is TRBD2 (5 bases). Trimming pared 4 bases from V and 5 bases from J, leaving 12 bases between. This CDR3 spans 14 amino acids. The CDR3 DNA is TGTGCCAGCAGTTGGGTTGCGGGCAACAATGAGCAGTTCTTC. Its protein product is CASSWVAGNNEQFF.

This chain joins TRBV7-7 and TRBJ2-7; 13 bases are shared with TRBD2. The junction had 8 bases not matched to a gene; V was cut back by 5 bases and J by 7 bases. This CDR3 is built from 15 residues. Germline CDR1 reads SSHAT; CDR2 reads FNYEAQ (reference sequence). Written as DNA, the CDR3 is TGTGCCAGCAGCACGCGGACTAGCGGGAGTTTAGAGCAGTACTTC. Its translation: CASSTRTSGSLEQYF.

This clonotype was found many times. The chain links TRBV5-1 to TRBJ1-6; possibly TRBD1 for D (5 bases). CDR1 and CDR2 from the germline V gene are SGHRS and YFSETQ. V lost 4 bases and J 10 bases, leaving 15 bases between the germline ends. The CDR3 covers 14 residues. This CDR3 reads CASSPDGGSSPLHF. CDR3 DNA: TGCGCCAGCAGCCCGGATGGGGGAAGCTCACCCCTCCACTTT.

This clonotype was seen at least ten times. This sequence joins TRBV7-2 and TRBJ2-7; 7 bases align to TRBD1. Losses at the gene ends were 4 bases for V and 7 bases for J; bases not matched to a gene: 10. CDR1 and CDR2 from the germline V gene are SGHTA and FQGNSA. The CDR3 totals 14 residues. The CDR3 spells CASSSSRQGSEQYF. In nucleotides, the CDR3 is TGTGCCAGCAGCTCCTCCAGACAGGGTTCAGAGCAGTACTTC.

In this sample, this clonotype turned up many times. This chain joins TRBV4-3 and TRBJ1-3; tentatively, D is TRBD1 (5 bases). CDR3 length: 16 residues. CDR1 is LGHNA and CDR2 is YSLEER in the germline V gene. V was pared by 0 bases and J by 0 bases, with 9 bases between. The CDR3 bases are TGCGCCAGCAGCCAAGATCTCGGGGGCTCTGGAAACACCATATATTTT. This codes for CASSQDLGGSGNTIYF.

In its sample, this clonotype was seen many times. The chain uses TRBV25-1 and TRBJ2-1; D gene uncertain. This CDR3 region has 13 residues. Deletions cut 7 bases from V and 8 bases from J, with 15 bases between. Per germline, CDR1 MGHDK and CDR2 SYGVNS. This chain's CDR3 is CASTPPASDEQFF. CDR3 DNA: TGTGCCAGCACACCGCCAGCGTCGGATGAGCAGTTCTTC.

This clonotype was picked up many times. As DNA, the CDR3 is TGTGCCAGCAGCCCCCCGGGGGGCAATCAGCCCCAGCATTTT. Protein product: CASSPPGGNQPQHF. The chain has TRBV12-3 or TRBV12-4 and TRBJ1-5; tentative D call: TRBD1 (5 bases). The V and J ends lost 6 bases and 2 bases respectively, with 11 bases between them. This CDR3 has 14 amino acids.

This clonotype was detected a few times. CDR3 protein: CASSVASQETQYF. The DNA of the CDR3 is TGTGCCAGCAGCGTAGCCAGCCAAGAGACCCAGTACTTC. V and J are TRBV9 and TRBJ2-5; no clear D gene. The V end lost 0 bases, the J end lost 1 base, and 4 bases lay between the germline ends. The CDR3 runs to 13 residues. Looked up from germline, CDR1 is SGDLS and CDR2 is YYNGEE.

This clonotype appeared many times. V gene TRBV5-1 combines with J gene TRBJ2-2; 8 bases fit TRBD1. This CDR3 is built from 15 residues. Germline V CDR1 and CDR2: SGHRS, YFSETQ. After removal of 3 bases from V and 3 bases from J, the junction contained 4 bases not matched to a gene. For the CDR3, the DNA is TGCGCCAGCAGCTCTATGACAGGGGACACCGGGGAGCTGTTTTTT. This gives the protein CASSSMTGDTGELFF.

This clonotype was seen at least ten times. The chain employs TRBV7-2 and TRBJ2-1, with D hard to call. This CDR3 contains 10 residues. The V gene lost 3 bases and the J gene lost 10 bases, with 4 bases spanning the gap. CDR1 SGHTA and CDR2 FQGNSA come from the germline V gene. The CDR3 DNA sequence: TGTGCCAGCAGCTTTATGGAGCAGTTCTTC. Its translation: CASSFMEQFF.

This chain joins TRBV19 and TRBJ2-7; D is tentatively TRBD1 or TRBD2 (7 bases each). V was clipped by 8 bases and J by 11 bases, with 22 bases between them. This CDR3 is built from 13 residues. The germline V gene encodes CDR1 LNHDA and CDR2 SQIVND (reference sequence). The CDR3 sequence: CASGTGPGGVEYF. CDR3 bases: TGTGCCAGTGGTACTGGTCCAGGGGGGGTTGAGTACTTC.

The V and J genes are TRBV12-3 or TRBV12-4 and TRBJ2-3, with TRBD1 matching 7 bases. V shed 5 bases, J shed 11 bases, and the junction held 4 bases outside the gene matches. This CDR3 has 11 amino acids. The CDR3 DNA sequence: TGTGCCAGCAGTACAAGGGGGCAGCAGTATTTT. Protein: CASSTRGQQYF.

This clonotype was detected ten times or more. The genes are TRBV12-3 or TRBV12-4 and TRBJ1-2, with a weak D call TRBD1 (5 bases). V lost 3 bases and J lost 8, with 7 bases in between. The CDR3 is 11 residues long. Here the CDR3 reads CASSFQGGYTF. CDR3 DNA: TGTGCCAGCAGTTTCCAGGGAGGCTACACCTTC.